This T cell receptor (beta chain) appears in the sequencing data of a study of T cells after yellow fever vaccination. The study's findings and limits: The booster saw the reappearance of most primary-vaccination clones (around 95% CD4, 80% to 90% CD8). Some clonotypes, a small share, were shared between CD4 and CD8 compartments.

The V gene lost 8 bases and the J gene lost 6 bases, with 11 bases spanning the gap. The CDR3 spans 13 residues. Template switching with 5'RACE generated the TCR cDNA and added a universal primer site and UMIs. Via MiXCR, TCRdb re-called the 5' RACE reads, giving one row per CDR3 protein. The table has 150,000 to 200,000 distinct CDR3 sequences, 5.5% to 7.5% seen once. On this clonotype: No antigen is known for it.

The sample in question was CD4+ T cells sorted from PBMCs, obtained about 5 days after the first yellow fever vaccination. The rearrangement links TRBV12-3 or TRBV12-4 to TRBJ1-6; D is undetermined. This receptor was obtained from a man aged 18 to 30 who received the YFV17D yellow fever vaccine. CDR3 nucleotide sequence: TGTGCCAGCTCGGAGGAGGGTAATTCACCCCTCCACTTT. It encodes CASSEEGNSPLHF.